Sequencing of this T cell receptor beta chain was carried out in a study of blood T cell repertoires in COVID-19. The overall study: Specimens from acute and convalescent COVID-19 originated in the United States, Italy and Spain. T cells, B-cell-depleted T cells, or PBMCs provided the cDNA or gDNA that served as material.

In germline, CDR1 is MNHEY, CDR2 SMNVEV (reference sequence). The CDR3 has 14 residues. V lost 2 bases and J lost 4; bases outside the gene matches: 4. Per the original data handling: Estimates of nucleated cell counts were drawn from the amplification of reference gene primers. Profiling relied on immunoSEQ multiplex PCR, and the TCRdb table lists in-frame clones only, not all of them. V and J calls and clone size follow that table, whereas D and trimming were derived from the DNA. The sample has roughly 130,000 clones; approximately 81% are singletons. The sequenced sample was peripheral blood. The rearrangement links TRBV27 to TRBJ2-5, with TRBD2 matching over 7 bases. This TCR derives from a woman aged 25 to 39 who had recovered from COVID-19. CDR3 residues: CASSLGGDLETQYF. CDR3 in DNA: TGTGCCAGCAGTTTAGGGGGGGACCTAGAGACCCAGTACTTC.